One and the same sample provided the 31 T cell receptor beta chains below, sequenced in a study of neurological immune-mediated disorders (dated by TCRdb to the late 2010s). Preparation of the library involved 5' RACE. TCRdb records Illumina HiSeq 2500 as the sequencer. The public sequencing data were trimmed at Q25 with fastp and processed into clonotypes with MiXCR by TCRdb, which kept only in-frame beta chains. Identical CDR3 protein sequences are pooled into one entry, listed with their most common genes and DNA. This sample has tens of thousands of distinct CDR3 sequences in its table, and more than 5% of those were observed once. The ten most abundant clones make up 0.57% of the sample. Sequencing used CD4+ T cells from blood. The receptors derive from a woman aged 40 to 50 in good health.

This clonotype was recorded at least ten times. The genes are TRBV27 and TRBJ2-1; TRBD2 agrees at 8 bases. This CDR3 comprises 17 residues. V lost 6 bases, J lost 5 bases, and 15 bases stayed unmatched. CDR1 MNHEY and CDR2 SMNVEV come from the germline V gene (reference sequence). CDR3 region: CASSQILGGAYDNEQFF. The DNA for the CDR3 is TGTGCCAGCAGCCAAATACTCGGGGGGGCTTATGACAATGAGCAGTTCTTC.

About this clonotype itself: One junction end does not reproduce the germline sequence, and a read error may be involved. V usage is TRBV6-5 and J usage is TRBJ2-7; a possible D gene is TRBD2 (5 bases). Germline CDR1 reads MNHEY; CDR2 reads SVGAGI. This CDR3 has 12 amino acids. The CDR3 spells CASRRDSYEQCF. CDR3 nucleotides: TGTGCCAGCAGGAGGGATTCCTACGAGCAGTGCTTT.

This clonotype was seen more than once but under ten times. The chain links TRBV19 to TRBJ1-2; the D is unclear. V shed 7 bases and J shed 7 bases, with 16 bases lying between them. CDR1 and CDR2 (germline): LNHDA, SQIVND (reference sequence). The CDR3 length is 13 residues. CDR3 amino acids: CASMRQKDLGYTF. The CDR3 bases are TGTGCCAGTATGAGACAAAAGGATCTTGGCTACACCTTC. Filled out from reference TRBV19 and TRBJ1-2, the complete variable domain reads DGGITQSPKYLFRKEGQNVTLSCEQNLNHDAMYWYRQDPGQGLRLIYYSQIVNDFQKGDIAEGYSVSREKKESFPLTVTSAQKNPTAFYLCASMRQKDLGYTFGSGTRLTVV.

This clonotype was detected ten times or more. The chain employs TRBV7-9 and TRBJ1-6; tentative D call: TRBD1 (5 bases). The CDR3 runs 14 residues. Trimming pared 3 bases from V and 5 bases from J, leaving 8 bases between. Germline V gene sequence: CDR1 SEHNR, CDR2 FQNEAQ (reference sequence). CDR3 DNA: TGTGCCAGCAGCTTGGGGGATCATAATTCACCCCTCCACTTT. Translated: CASSLGDHNSPLHF.

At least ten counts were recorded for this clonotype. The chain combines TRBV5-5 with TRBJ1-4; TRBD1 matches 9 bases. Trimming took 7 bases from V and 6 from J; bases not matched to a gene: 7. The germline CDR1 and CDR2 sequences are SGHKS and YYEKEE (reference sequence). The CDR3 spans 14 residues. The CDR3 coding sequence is TGTGCCAGCGAAAACAGGGGGCAGGATGAAAAACTGTTTTTT. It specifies CASENRGQDEKLFF.

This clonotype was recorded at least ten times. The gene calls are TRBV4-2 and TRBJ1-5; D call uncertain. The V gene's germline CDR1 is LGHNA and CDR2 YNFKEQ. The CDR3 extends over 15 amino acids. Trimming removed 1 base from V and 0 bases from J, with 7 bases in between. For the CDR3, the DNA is TGTGCCAGCAGCCAAGTTGCGGGTAGCAATCAGCCCCAGCATTTT. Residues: CASSQVAGSNQPQHF.

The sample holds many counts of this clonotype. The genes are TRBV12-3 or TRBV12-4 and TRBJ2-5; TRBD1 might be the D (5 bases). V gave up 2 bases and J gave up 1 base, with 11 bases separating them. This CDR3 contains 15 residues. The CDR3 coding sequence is TGTGCCAGCAGTTTACAGGGTTGGGGCCAAGAGACCCAGTACTTC. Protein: CASSLQGWGQETQYF.

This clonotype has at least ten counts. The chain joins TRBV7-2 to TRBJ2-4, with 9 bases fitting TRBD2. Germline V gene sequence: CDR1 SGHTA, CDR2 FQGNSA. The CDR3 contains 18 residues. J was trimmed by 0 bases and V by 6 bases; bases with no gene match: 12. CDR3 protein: CASSLPGLADIAKNIQYF. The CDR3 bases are TGTGCCAGCAGTTTACCGGGACTAGCAGACATAGCCAAAAACATTCAGTACTTC.

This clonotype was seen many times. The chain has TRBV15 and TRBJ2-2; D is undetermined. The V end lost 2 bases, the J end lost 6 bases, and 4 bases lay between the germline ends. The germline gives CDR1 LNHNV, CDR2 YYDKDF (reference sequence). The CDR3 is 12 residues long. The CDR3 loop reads CATSRQAGELFF. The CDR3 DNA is TGTGCCACCAGCAGACAGGCCGGGGAGCTGTTTTTT.

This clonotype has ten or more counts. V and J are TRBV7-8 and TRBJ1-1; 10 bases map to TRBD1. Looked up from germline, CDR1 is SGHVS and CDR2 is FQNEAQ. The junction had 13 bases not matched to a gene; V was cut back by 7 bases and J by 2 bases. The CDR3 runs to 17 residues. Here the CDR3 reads CASTRPRDRGTNTEAFF. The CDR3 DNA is TGTGCCAGCACCCGGCCCCGGGACAGGGGAACAAACACTGAAGCTTTCTTT. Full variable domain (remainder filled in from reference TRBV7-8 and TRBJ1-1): GAGVSQSPRYKVAKRGQDVALRCDPISGHVSLFWYQQALGQGPEFLTYFQNEAQLDKSGLPSDRFFAERPEGSVSTLKIQRTQQEDSAVYLCASTRPRDRGTNTEAFFGQGTRLTVV.

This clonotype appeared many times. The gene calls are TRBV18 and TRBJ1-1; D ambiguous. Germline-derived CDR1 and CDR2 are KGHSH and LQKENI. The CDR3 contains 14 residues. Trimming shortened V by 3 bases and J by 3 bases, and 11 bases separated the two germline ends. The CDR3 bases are TGTGCCAGCTCACCGTTTTCGGAGGACACTGAAGCTTTCTTT. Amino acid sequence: CASSPFSEDTEAFF.

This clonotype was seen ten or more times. CDR3 sequence (DNA): TGCAGTTACAGGGTATCTAATGAAAAACTGTTTTTT. Its protein product is CSYRVSNEKLFF. The chain is built from TRBV20-1 and TRBJ1-4; possible D gene TRBD1, 6 bases. The ends were cut back, 8 bases at V and 3 bases at J, with 10 bases in the middle. The CDR3 consists of 12 residues. Germline values: CDR1 DFQATT, CDR2 SNEGSKA (reference sequence).

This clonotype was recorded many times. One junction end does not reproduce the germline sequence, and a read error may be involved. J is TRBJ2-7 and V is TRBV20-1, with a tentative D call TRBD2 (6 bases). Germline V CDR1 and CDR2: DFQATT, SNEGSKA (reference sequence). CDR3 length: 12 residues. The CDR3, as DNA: TGCAGTGCAAGAGGGGAGGTGGACGAGCAGTACTTC. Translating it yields CSARGEVDEQYF.

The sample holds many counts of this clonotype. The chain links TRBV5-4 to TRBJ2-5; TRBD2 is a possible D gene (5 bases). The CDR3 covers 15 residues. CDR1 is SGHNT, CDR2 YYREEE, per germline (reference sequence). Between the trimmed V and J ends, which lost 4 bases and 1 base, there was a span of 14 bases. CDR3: CASSPGITGQETQYF. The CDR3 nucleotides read TGTGCCAGCAGCCCCGGGATTACTGGCCAAGAGACCCAGTACTTC. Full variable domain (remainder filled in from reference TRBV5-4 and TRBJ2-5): ETGVTQSPTHLIKTRGQQVTLRCSSQSGHNTVSWYQQALGQGPQFIFQYYREEENGRGNFPPRFSGLQFPNYSSELNVNALELDDSALYLCASSPGITGQETQYFGPGTRLLVL.

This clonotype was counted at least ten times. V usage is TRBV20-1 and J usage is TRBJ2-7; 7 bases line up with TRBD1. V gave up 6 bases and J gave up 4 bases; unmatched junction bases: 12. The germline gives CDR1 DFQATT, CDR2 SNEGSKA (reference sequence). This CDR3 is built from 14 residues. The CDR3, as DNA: TGCAGTGCGCGGCCGACAGGGCGTTCGTACGAGCAGTACTTC. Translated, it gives CSARPTGRSYEQYF.

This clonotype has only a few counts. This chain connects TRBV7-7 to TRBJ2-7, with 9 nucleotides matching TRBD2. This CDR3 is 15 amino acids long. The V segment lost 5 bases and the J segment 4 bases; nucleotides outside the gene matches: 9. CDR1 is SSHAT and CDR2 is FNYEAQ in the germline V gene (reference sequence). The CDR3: CASSEAASGAYEQYF. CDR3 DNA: TGTGCCAGCAGCGAAGCGGCTAGCGGGGCTTACGAGCAGTACTTC.

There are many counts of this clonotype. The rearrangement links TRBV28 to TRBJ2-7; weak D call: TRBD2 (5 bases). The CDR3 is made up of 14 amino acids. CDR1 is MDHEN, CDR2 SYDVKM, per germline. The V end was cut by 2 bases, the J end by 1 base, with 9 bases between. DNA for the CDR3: TGTGCCAGCAGTTTAGGACTGCTGTCCTACGAGCAGTACTTC. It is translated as CASSLGLLSYEQYF.

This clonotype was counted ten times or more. The CDR3 sequence is CSVGGRTYQETQYF. The CDR3 DNA reads TGCAGCGTTGGTGGCAGGACCTACCAAGAGACCCAGTACTTC. The chain has TRBV29-1 and TRBJ2-5; unclear D gene. In germline, CDR1 is SQVTM, CDR2 ANQGSEA. Trimming left V 4 bases short and J 0 bases short, with 12 bases between. The CDR3 totals 14 residues.

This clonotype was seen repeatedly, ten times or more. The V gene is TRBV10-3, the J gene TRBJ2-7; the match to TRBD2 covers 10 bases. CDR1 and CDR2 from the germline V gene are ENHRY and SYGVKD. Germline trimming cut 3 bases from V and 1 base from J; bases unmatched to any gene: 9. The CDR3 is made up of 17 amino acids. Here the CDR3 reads CAISDPGLALKSYEQYF. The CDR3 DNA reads TGTGCCATCAGTGACCCGGGACTAGCGCTAAAATCCTACGAGCAGTACTTC.

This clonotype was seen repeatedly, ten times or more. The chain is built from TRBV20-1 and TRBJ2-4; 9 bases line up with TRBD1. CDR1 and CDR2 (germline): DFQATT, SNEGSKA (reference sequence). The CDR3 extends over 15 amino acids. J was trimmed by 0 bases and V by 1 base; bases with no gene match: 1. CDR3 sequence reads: CSARGDRVAKNIQYF. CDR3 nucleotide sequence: TGCAGTGCTAGAGGGGACAGGGTAGCCAAAAACATTCAGTACTTC.

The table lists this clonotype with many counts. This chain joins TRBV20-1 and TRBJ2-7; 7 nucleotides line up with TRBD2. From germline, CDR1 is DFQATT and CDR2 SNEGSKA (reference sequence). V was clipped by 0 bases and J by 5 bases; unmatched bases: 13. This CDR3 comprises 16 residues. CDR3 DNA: TGCAGTGCTAGAGAGGGGGGGTGGGCTAGAGGGGACGAGCAGTACTTC. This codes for CSAREGGWARGDEQYF.

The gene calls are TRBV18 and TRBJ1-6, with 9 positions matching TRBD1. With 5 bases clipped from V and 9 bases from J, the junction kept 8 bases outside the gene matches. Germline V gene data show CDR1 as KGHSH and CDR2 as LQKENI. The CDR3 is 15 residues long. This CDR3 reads CASSGPGQGTSPLHF. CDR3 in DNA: TGTGCCAGCTCAGGACCGGGACAGGGTACTTCACCCCTCCACTTT. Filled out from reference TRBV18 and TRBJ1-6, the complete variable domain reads NAGVMQNPRHLVRRRGQEARLRCSPMKGHSHVYWYRQLPEEGLKFMVYLQKENIIDESGMPKERFSAEFPKEGPSILRIQQVVRGDSAAYFCASSGPGQGTSPLHFGNGTRLTVT.

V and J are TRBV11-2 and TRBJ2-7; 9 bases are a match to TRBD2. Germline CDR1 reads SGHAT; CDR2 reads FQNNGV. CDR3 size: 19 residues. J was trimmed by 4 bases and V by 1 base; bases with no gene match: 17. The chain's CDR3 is CASSLVGSGSGTLGYEQYF. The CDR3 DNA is TGTGCCAGCAGCTTAGTCGGTAGCGGGAGCGGGACGTTGGGATACGAGCAGTACTTC.

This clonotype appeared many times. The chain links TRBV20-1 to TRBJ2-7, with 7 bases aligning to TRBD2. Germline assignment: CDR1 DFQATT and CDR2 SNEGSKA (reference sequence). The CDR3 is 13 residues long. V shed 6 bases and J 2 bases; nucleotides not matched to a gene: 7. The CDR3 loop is CSALSGTTYEQYF. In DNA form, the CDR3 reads TGCAGTGCGTTGAGCGGGACGACCTACGAGCAGTACTTC.

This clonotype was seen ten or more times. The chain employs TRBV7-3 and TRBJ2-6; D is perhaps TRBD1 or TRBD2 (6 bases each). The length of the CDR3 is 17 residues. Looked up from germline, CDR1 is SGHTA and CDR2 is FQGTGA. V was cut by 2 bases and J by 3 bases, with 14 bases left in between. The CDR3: CASSLGPGAGGANVLTF. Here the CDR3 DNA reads TGTGCCAGCAGCTTAGGTCCGGGGGCGGGTGGGGCCAACGTCCTGACTTTC.

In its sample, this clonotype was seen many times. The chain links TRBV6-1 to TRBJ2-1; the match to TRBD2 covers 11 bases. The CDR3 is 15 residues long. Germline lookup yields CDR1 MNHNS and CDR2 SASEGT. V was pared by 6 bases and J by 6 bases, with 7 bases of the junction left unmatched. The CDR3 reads CASRVAGGPSNEQFF. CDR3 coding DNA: TGTGCCAGCAGGGTAGCGGGAGGGCCGTCCAATGAGCAGTTCTTC.

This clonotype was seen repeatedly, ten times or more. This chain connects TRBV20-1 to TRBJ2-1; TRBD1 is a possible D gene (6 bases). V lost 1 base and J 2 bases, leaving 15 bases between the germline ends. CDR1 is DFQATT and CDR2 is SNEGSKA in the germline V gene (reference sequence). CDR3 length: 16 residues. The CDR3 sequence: CSARGQDPVAYNEQFF. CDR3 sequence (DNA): TGCAGTGCTAGAGGACAGGATCCGGTGGCCTACAATGAGCAGTTCTTC.

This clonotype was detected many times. CDR3 nucleotide sequence: TGCGCCAGCAGCTTCTCCCGGGACAGTACTTCCACAGATACGCAGTATTTT. Its translation: CASSFSRDSTSTDTQYF. The chain carries TRBV5-1 and TRBJ2-3; 7 nucleotides match TRBD1. Germline V lookup: CDR1 SGHRS, CDR2 YFSETQ. V lost 2 bases to trimming and J lost 2 bases; unmatched junction nucleotides: 11. The CDR3 contains 17 residues.

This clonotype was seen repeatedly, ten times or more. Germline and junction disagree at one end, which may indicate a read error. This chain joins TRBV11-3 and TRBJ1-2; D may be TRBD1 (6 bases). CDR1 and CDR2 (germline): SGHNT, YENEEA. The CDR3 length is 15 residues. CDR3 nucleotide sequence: TGTGCCAACAGCACGCGGGACACTGAGTTCTATGGCTACACCTTC. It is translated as CANSTRDTEFYGYTF.

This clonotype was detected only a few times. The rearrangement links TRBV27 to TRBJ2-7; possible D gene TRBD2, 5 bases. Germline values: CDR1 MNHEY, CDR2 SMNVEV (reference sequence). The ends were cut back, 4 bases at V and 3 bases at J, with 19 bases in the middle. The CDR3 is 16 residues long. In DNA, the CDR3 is TGTGCCAGCAGTTCCCCTAGCTCCCCATCTCTCTACGAGCAGTACTTC. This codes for CASSSPSSPSLYEQYF.

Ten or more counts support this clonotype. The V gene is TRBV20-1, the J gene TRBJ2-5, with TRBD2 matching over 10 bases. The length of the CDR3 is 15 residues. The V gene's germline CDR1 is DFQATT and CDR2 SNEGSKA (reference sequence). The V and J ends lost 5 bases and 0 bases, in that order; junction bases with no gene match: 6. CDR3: CSAGTSAPHQETQYF. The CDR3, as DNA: TGCAGTGCTGGGACTAGCGCGCCCCACCAAGAGACCCAGTACTTC.